Listed below are T cell receptor beta chains from one sample, sequenced in a study of blood T cell repertoires in COVID-19. TCRdb's copy holds only in-frame clones and misses some; the assay was immunoSEQ multiplex PCR. The repertoire holds around 190,000 clones, with about 90% as singletons. The sequenced material came from PBMCs or T cells enriched from blood (not recorded which). Receptor source: a woman in her late teens or twenties who had recovered from COVID-19. The CDR3 runs from the conserved cysteine through the conserved F or W. Each record gives: CDR3 length, D gene, J gene, clone size, V gene, CDR3 protein, CDR3 DNA. D genes are given only for firm matches. Expanded clones are given a class, and other clones once, few, many or no size at all.

13 TRBD1 TRBJ2-2 . TRBV6-5 CASSSAGGGELFF TGTGCCAGCAGTTCCGCAGGGGGAGGGGAGCTGTTTTTT
12 . TRBJ1-6 . TRBV12-3/TRBV12-4 CASSLGGSPLHF TGTGCCAGCAGTTTAGGAGGGTCACCCCTCCACTTT
10 . TRBJ1-1 . TRBV29-1 CSAEGTEAFF TGCAGCGCTGAGGGGACAGAAGCTTTCTTT
12 . TRBJ2-1 . TRBV29-1 CSVALFGGEQFF TGCAGCGTTGCACTATTCGGGGGTGAGCAGTTCTTC
15 . TRBJ2-3 . TRBV12-2 CASRLGGEPADTQYF TGTGCAAGTCGCTTAGGAGGCGAACCGGCGGATACGCAGTATTTT
18 TRBD2 TRBJ2-3 . TRBV19 CASSPIPGLAGAGNTQYF TGTGCCAGTAGTCCGATCCCGGGACTAGCGGGAGCGGGGAATACGCAGTATTTT
13 . TRBJ2-3 . TRBV7-2 CASSPPLLGTQYF TGTGCCAGCAGCCCCCCTTTACTAGGTACGCAGTATTTT
16 TRBD1 TRBJ2-6 . TRBV5-1 CASSLGTGSGANVLTF TGCGCCAGCAGCTTGGGGACAGGCTCTGGGGCCAACGTCCTGACTTTC
14 . TRBJ2-7 . TRBV10-3 CAISPGLNTGEQYF TGTGCCATCAGTCCGGGCCTCAACACGGGGGAGCAGTACTTC
13 . TRBJ2-7 . TRBV30 CAWMGGTAYEQYF TGTGCCTGGATGGGCGGGACAGCCTACGAGCAGTACTTC
13 . TRBJ2-2 once TRBV11-2 CASSPLRTGELFF TGTGCCAGCAGCCCCCTACGAACCGGGGAGCTGTTTTTT
12 . TRBJ2-7 . TRBV12-3/TRBV12-4 CASRGLAYEQYF TGTGCCAGCAGGGGACTCGCCTACGAGCAGTACTTC
15 TRBD1 TRBJ1-2 . TRBV6-5 CASSYSGGRTYGYTF TGTGCCAGCAGTTACTCAGGGGGCAGGACCTATGGCTACACCTTC
16 TRBD1 TRBJ1-2 . TRBV4-2 CASSQDVAGGPYGYTF TGTGCCAGCAGCCAAGATGTAGCAGGGGGCCCCTATGGCTACACCTTC
16 TRBD2 TRBJ2-2 . TRBV19 CASRGGGGPYTGELFF TGTGCCAGTCGTGGGGGGGGAGGGCCGTACACCGGGGAGCTGTTTTTT
13 . TRBJ2-2 once TRBV2 CASSKTGAGELFF TGTGCCAGCAGTAAGACAGGTGCCGGGGAGCTGTTTTTT
16 TRBD2 TRBJ2-2 many TRBV2 CASSEAGPGGAGELFF TGTGCCAGCAGTGAAGCGGGCCCCGGGGGGGCCGGGGAGCTGTTTTTT